This passage covers 17 T cell receptor beta chains from one sample sequenced in a study of spatial heterogeneity in lung cancer. General study points: In tumors, expanded intratumoral alpha and beta TCR counts tracked mutation counts.

Time point noted: sample taken at primary tumor resection. MiXCR was run by TCRdb on the 5' RACE reads, yielding one entry per CDR3 protein. Here the sample spans fewer than 3,500 distinct CDR3 sequences, around 27% being singletons. Their target antigens are unknown. The sequencing used lung tumor tissue, collected at surgery. These receptors all come from a female donor with early-stage non-small cell lung cancer.

V is TRBV6-6 and J is TRBJ2-5; D possibly matches TRBD1 or TRBD2 (6 bases each). V was trimmed by 10 bases and J by 4 bases, leaving 13 bases between them. Germline assignment: CDR1 MNHNY and CDR2 SVGAGI (reference sequence). This CDR3 spans 12 amino acids. This CDR3 is CANSRGRETQYF. CDR3 sequence (DNA): TGTGCCAACAGCCGGGGGCGAGAGACCCAGTACTTC.

This clonotype was counted a few times. The CDR3: CASSIAPTSAYNEQFF. DNA for the CDR3: TGTGCCAGTAGTATAGCCCCCACTAGCGCTTACAATGAGCAGTTCTTC. The V and J genes are TRBV19 and TRBJ2-1; 7 bases are a match to TRBD2. Per germline, CDR1 LNHDA and CDR2 SQIVND (reference sequence). The CDR3 sequence is 16 residues long. The V segment lost 1 base and the J segment 4 bases; nucleotides outside the gene matches: 7.

The rearrangement joins TRBV3-1 to TRBJ2-3, with D uncertain. Germline-derived CDR1 and CDR2 are LGHDT and YNNKEL (reference sequence). This CDR3 is built from 15 residues. Trimming stripped 1 base from V and 6 bases from J, with 14 bases between. This CDR3 reads CASSQARISTDTQYF. The DNA of the CDR3 is TGTGCCAGCAGCCAAGCGAGGATCTCCACCGATACGCAGTATTTT.

By share of the sample, this clonotype is large. The CDR3: CATSDLRSTSTDTQYF. The CDR3 coding sequence is TGTGCCACCAGTGATTTGCGGTCGACTAGCACAGATACGCAGTATTTT. The genes are TRBV24-1 and TRBJ2-3; D call uncertain. The CDR3 runs 16 residues. Germline lookup yields CDR1 KGHDR and CDR2 SFDVKD. Deletions cut 0 bases from V and 0 bases from J, with 9 bases between.

At least ten counts were recorded for this clonotype. V usage is TRBV7-2 and J usage is TRBJ2-2, with TRBD2 matching 7 bases. The V segment lost 1 base and the J segment 4 bases; nucleotides outside the gene matches: 3. The CDR3 loop spans 15 amino acids. Germline V gene lookup returns CDR1 SGHTA and CDR2 FQGNSA. This CDR3 reads CASSLGPGGTGELFF. The DNA for the CDR3 is TGTGCCAGCAGCTTAGGCCCGGGGGGCACCGGGGAGCTGTTTTTT.

This clonotype appeared once. CDR3 in amino acids: CASSSTDAEYEQYF. The DNA of the CDR3 is TGTGCCAGCAGCTCAACGGACGCCGAATACGAGCAGTACTTC. J is TRBJ2-7 and V is TRBV7-9; no clear D. Germline CDR1 is SEHNR and CDR2 is FQNEAQ (reference sequence). V was clipped by 4 bases and J by 4 bases, with 14 bases between them. There are 14 residues in the CDR3.

This chain connects TRBV27 to TRBJ2-4, with a tentative D call TRBD2 (7 bases). There are 19 residues in the CDR3. The V end was cut by 5 bases, the J end by 0 bases, with 23 bases between. Germline CDR1 is MNHEY and CDR2 is SMNVEV (reference sequence). The CDR3 nucleotides read TGTGCCAGCAGTCTCCGGATCGTCCCCGGGGGGCTAGCCAAAAACATTCAGTACTTC. The encoded protein is CASSLRIVPGGLAKNIQYF.

By sample fraction, this clonotype is medium-sized. The rearrangement joins TRBV7-9 to TRBJ2-7; 7 nucleotides align to TRBD2. The CDR3 has 14 amino acids. Losses at the gene ends were 5 bases for V and 3 bases for J; bases not matched to a gene: 7. CDR1 is SEHNR and CDR2 is FQNEAQ in the germline V gene (reference sequence). CDR3 amino acids: CASSLTAGLYEQYF. The CDR3 DNA reads TGTGCCAGCAGCCTTACAGCGGGACTCTACGAGCAGTACTTC.

The chain links TRBV29-1 to TRBJ2-5; D gene ambiguous. CDR1 is SQVTM, CDR2 ANQGSEA, per germline. Trimming shortened V by 0 bases and J by 5 bases, and 13 bases separated the two germline ends. The CDR3 spans 14 residues. The CDR3 region has the DNA TGCAGCGTTGAAGATCTTAGTTTGAGCGAGACCCAGTACTTC. Translated, it gives CSVEDLSLSETQYF. The variable domain in full, completed from reference TRBV29-1 and TRBJ2-5, reads SAVISQKPSRDICQRGTSLTIQCQVDSQVTMMFWYRQQPGQSLTLIATANQGSEATYESGFVIDKFPISRPNLTFSTLTVSNMSPEDSSIYLCSVEDLSLSETQYFGPGTRLLVL.

Relative to its sample, this clonotype is medium-sized. The V and J genes are TRBV19 and TRBJ2-3, with 11 bases that match TRBD2. Germline CDR1 is LNHDA and CDR2 is SQIVND (reference sequence). Unmatched junction bases numbered 2, after V lost 5 bases and J lost 1 base. The CDR3 totals 15 residues. The DNA of the CDR3 is TGTGCCAGTAGTCTGGGACTAGCGGGCACAGATACGCAGTATTTT. Encoded protein: CASSLGLAGTDTQYF.

By share of the sample, this clonotype is medium-sized (0.01 to 0.1%). The V gene is TRBV7-6, the J gene TRBJ2-6; 7 bases are a match to TRBD1. CDR3 length: 17 residues. Germline V CDR1 and CDR2: SGHVS, FNYEAQ. V was pared by 3 bases and J by 0 bases, with 5 bases of the junction left unmatched. CDR3 in DNA: TGTGCCAGCAGCTTCGGGACAGCCGTCTCTGGGGCCAACGTCCTGACTTTC. Translation: CASSFGTAVSGANVLTF.

This chain joins TRBV5-1 and TRBJ2-3; D gene unclear. The CDR3 totals 12 residues. V shed 5 bases and J shed 4 bases, with 8 bases lying between them. Germline CDR1 and CDR2: SGHRS and YFSETQ. The CDR3 protein is CASRENSDTQYF. CDR3 nucleotide sequence: TGCGCCAGCAGGGAGAACTCAGATACGCAGTATTTT.

Within the sample, this clonotype is medium-sized. The V and J genes are TRBV7-2 and TRBJ2-2, with 8 bases aligning to TRBD2. Per germline, CDR1 SGHTA and CDR2 FQGNSA. This CDR3 region has 16 residues. V shed 5 bases and J 5 bases; nucleotides not matched to a gene: 10. The CDR3 here is CASSPSGLGGTGELFF. The CDR3 bases are TGTGCCAGCAGCCCCTCGGGACTAGGCGGGACCGGGGAGCTGTTTTTT.

The chain combines TRBV7-2 with TRBJ2-7, with TRBD2 identical over 9 bases. The V gene end was trimmed by 0 bases and the J gene end by 3 bases; junction bases not matched to a gene: 3. Germline V CDR1 and CDR2: SGHTA, FQGNSA. The CDR3 sequence is 15 residues long. The CDR3 DNA is TGTGCCAGCAGCTTAGCCGCTAGCGGGATCTACGAGCAGTACTTC. Its protein is CASSLAASGIYEQYF.

This clonotype was picked up a small number of times. This chain uses TRBV19 with TRBJ2-1; D tentatively fits TRBD1 or TRBD2 (5 bases each). Trimming removed 8 bases from V and 12 bases from J, with 14 bases in between. Germline V gives CDR1 LNHDA, CDR2 SQIVND (reference sequence). The CDR3 totals 11 residues. The CDR3 nucleotides are TGTGCCAGTGGAGACAGCGGTGGGCAGTTCTTC. Translating it yields CASGDSGGQFF.

This clonotype has a handful of counts. The chain links TRBV28 to TRBJ2-7; D call uncertain. Germline CDR1 and CDR2: MDHEN and SYDVKM. CDR3 length: 11 residues. V was shortened by 1 base and J by 5 bases, with 3 bases between the two germline ends. CDR3 in DNA: TGTGCCAGCAGTTTATTAAACGAGCAGTACTTC. It yields the protein CASSLLNEQYF.

The chain joins TRBV7-2 to TRBJ2-7; D ambiguous. Deletions cut 4 bases from V and 6 bases from J, with 10 bases between. The CDR3 has 12 amino acids. Germline V CDR1 and CDR2: SGHTA, FQGNSA. This CDR3 is CASSWSPGEQYF. For the CDR3, the DNA is TGTGCCAGCAGCTGGTCCCCCGGCGAGCAGTACTTC.